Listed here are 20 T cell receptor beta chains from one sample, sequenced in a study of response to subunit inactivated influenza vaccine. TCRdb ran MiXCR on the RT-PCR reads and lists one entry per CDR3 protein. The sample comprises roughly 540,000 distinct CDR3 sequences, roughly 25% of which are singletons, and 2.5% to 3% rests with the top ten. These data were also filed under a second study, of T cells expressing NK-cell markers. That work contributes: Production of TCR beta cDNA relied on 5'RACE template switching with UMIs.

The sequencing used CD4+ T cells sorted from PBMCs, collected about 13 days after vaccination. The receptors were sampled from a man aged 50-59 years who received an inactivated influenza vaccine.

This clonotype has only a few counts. CDR3 DNA sequence: TGTGCCAGTAGTATCGGACAGCTCCGCGAAAAACTGTTTTTT. Residues: CASSIGQLREKLFF. The gene calls are TRBV19 and TRBJ1-4; TRBD1 is a possible D gene (6 bases). Germline V lookup: CDR1 LNHDA, CDR2 SQIVND (reference sequence). This CDR3 has 14 amino acids. Trimming shortened V by 3 bases and J by 8 bases, and 13 bases separated the two germline ends. The full variable domain, in which reference TRBV19 and TRBJ1-4 provide the parts outside the CDR3, is DGGITQSPKYLFRKEGQNVTLSCEQNLNHDAMYWYRQDPGQGLRLIYYSQIVNDFQKGDIAEGYSVSREKKESFPLTVTSAQKNPTAFYLCASSIGQLREKLFFGSGTQLSVL.

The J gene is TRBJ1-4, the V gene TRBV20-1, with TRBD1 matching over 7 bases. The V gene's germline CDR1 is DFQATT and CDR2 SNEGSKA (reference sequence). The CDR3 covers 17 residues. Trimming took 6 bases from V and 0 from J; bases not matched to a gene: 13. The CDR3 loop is CSALDRKLSSTNEKLFF. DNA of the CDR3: TGCAGTGCGCTGGACAGGAAGCTTTCCTCAACTAATGAAAAACTGTTTTTT.

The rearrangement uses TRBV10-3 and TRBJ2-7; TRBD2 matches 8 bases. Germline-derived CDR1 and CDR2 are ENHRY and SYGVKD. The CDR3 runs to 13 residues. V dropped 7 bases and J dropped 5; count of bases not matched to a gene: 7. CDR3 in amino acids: CAINRAGDDEQYF. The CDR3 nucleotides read TGTGCCATCAACCGAGCGGGAGACGACGAGCAGTACTTC.

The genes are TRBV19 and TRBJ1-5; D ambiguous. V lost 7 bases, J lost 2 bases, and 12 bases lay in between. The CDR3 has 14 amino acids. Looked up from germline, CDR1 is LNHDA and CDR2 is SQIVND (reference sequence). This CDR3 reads CASMDLGGNQPQHF. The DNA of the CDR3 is TGTGCCAGTATGGACTTGGGAGGCAATCAGCCCCAGCATTTT.

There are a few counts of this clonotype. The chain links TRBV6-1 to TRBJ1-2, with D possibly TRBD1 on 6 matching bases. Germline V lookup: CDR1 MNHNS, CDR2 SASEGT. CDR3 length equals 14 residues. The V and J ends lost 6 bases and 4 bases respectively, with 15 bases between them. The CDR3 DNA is TGTGCCAGCAGACGACAGGATTTTCTCTATGGCTACACCTTC. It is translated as CASRRQDFLYGYTF.

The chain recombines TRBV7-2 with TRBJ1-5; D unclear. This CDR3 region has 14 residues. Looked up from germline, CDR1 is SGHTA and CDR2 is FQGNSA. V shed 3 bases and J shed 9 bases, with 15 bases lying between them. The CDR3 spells CASSFAANQRPQHF. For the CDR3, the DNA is TGTGCCAGCAGCTTTGCGGCTAATCAACGGCCCCAGCATTTT.

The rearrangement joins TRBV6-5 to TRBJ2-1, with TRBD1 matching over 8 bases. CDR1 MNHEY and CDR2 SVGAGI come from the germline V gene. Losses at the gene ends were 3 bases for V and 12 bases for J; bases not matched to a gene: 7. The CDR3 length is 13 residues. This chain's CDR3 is CASSYTDRAGQFF. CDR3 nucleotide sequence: TGTGCCAGCAGTTATACGGACAGGGCGGGGCAGTTCTTC.

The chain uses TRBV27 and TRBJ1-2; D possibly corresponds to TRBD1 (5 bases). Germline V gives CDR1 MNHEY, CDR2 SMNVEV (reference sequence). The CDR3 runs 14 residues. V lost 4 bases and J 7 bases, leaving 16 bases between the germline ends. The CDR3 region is CASSSVSRATGYTF. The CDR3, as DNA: TGTGCCAGCAGTTCTGTTAGCAGGGCAACTGGCTACACCTTC.

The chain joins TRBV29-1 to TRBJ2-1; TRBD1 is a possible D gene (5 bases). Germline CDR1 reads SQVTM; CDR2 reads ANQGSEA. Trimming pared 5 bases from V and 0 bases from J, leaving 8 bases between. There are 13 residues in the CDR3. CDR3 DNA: TGCAGCGTTAGGCAGGGCTCCTACAATGAGCAGTTCTTC. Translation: CSVRQGSYNEQFF.

CDR3 in amino acids: CSARFFQETQYF. In DNA, the CDR3 is TGCAGTGCTAGATTTTTTCAAGAGACCCAGTACTTC. The chain has TRBV20-1 and TRBJ2-5; D is uncertain. The CDR3 has 12 amino acids. Between the trimmed V and J ends, which lost 2 bases and 2 bases, there was a span of 6 bases. Germline CDR1 DFQATT, CDR2 SNEGSKA (reference sequence).

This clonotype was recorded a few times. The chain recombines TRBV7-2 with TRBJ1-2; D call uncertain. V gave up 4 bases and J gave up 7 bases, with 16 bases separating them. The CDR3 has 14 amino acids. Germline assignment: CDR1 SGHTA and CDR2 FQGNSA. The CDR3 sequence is CASSSPTNAGGYTF. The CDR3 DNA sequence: TGTGCCAGCAGCTCACCGACCAACGCGGGTGGCTACACCTTC.

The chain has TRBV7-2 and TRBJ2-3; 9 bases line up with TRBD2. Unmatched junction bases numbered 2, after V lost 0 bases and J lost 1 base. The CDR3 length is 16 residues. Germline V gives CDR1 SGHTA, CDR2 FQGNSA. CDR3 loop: CASSLAPSGGTDTQYF. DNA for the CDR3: TGTGCCAGCAGCTTAGCCCCTAGCGGGGGCACAGATACGCAGTATTTT.

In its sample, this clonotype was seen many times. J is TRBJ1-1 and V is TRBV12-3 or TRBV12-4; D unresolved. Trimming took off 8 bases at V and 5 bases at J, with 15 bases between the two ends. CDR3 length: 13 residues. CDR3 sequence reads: CASGGLRRTEAFF. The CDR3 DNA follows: TGTGCCAGCGGCGGACTCCGGAGGACTGAAGCTTTCTTT.

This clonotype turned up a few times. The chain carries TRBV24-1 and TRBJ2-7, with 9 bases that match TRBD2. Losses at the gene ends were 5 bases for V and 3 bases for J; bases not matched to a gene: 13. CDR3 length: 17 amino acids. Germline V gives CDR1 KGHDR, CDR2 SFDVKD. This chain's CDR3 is CATSAKSSLAGSYEQYF. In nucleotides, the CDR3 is TGTGCCACCAGTGCCAAATCTTCGCTAGCGGGGAGCTACGAGCAGTACTTC.

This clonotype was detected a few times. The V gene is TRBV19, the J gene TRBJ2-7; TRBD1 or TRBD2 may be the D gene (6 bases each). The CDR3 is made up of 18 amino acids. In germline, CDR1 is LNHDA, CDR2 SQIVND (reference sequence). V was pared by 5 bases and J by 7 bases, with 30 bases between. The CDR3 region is CASSRLIIQGGLSREQYF. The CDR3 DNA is TGTGCCAGTAGTCGACTAATCATACAGGGAGGCCTTTCGCGAGAGCAGTACTTC.

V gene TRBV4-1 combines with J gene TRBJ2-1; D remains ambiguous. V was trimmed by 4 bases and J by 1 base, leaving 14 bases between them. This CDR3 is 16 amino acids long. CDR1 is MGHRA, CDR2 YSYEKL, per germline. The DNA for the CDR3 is TGCGCCAGCAGCCGGATATTGGTTTCGTCCTACAATGAGCAGTTCTTC. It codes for CASSRILVSSYNEQFF.

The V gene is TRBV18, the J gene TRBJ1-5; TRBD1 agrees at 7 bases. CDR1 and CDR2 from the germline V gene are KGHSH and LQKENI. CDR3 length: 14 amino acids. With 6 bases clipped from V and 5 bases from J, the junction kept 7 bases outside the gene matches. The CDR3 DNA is TGTGCCAGCTCCCCGGACAGGATGTATCAGCCCCAGCATTTT. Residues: CASSPDRMYQPQHF.

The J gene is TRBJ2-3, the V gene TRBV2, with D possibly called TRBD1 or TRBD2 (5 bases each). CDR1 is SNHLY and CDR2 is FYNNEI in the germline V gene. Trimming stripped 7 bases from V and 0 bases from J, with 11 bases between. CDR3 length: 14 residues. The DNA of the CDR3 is TGTGCCAGCACCCAGGGACCTAGCACAGATACGCAGTATTTT. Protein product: CASTQGPSTDTQYF.

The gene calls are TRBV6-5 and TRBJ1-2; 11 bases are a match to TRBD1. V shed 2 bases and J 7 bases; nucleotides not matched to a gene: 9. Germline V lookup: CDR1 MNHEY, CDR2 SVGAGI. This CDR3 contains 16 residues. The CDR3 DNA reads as TGTGCCAGCAGTTACCGTCGAGGACAGGGGGCCTCTGGCTACACCTTC. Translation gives CASSYRRGQGASGYTF.

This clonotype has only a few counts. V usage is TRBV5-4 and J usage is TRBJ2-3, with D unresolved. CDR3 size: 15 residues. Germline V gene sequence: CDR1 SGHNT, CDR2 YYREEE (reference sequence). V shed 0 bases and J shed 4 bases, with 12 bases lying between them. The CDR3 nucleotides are TGTGCCAGCAGCTTGGCCAGTAGGATCGCAGATACGCAGTATTTT. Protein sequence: CASSLASRIADTQYF.